The entry that follows covers one TCR beta chain sequence. The sample comes from a study of technical replicates of blood from several donors. Assay: immunoSEQ multiplex PCR; the TCRdb copy retains only in-frame clones and omits some. The sample yields 60,000 to 80,000 clones, just over 90% seen once. Sequencing input: PBMCs. The sequence came from a human donor in good health. Some clones in this sample may be carry-over from other donors' samples.

The CDR3 DNA reads as TGTGCCAGCAGCTTAGGCGGGGCCCAGGGAGATACGCAGTATTTT. This gives the protein CASSLGGAQGDTQYF. The rearrangement links TRBV7-2 to TRBJ2-3; possible D gene TRBD2, 6 bases. The length of the CDR3 is 15 residues. V lost 1 base and J lost 5, with 13 bases in between. CDR1 is SGHTA, CDR2 FQGNSA, per germline.